The 3 T cell receptor beta chains presented below share a single source sample, sequenced in a study of shared clonotypes between healthy human individuals. Terminally differentiated effector memory CD45RA+ cells were excluded by CCR7 positive selection of CD45RO-negative cells. Assay used: immunoSEQ multiplex PCR; TCRdb lists only in-frame clones, some missing. There are roughly 1,800,000 clones in the sample; about 95% occur only once, and 0.9% to 1.5% lies in the top ten. Input material: naive CD8+ T cells sorted from blood. The source is a man aged 18 to 30 in good health.

This clone was detected once. This chain joins TRBV7-9 and TRBJ2-7, with D uncertain. Germline CDR1 SEHNR, CDR2 FQNEAQ (reference sequence). The CDR3 is 10 amino acids. V was trimmed by 5 bases and J by 12 bases, leaving 11 bases between them. In nucleotides, the CDR3 is TGTGCCAGCAGCCCGAGTGAAGGGTACTTC. Its translation: CASSPSEGYF.

V gene TRBV5-1 combines with J gene TRBJ2-5; 8 bases fit TRBD2. This CDR3 comprises 18 residues. V shed 2 bases, J shed 0 bases, and the junction held 12 bases outside the gene matches. CDR1 SGHRS and CDR2 YFSETQ come from the germline V gene. The CDR3 bases are TGCGCCAGCAGCTTTACGGGAGGGCCGGGTTATGACCAAGAGACCCAGTACTTC. It translates to CASSFTGGPGYDQETQYF.

V and J are TRBV30 and TRBJ2-5, with 10 bases that match TRBD1. Unmatched junction bases numbered 12, after V lost 3 bases and J lost 5 bases. Germline V CDR1 and CDR2: GTSNPN, SVGIG (reference sequence). CDR3 length: 16 amino acids. The CDR3 protein is CAWRDKTGGWRETQYF. The CDR3, as DNA: TGTGCCTGGAGGGATAAGACAGGGGGCTGGAGGGAGACCCAGTACTTC.